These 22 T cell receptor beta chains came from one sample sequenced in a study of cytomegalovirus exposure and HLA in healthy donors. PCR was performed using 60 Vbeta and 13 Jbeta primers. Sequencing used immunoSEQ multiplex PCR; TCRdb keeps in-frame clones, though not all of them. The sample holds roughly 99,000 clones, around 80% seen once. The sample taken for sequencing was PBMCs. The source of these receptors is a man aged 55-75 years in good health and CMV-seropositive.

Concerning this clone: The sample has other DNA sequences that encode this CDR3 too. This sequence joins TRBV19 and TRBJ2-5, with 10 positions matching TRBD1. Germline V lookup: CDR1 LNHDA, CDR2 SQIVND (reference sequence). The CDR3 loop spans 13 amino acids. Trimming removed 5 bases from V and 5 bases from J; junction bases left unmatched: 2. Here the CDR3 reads CASSSGQGETQYF. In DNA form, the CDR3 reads TGTGCCAGTAGTTCGGGACAGGGGGAGACCCAGTACTTC.

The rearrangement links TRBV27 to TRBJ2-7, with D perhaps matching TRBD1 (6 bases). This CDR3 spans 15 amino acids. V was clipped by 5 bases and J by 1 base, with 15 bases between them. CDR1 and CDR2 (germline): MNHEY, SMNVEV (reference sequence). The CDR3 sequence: CASSTQGPPSYEQYF. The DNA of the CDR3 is TGTGCCAGCAGTACGCAGGGGCCACCTTCCTACGAGCAGTACTTC.

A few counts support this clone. Here the CDR3 DNA reads TGTGCCAGCAGCCGTCGGACAGGGGGCCTTAGCAATCAGCCCCAGCATTTT. Protein: CASSRRTGGLSNQPQHF. The chain uses TRBV5-6 and TRBJ1-5; TRBD1 matches 11 bases. After removal of 4 bases from V and 0 bases from J, the junction contained 6 bases not matched to a gene. In germline, CDR1 is SGHDT, CDR2 YYEEEE. The CDR3 contains 17 residues.

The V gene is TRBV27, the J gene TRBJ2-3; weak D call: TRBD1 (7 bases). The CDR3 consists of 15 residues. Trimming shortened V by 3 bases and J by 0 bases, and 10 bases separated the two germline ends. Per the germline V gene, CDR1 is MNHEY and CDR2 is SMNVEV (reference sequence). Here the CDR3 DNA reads TGTGCCAGCAGTTTCGGGGGACAGAGCACAGATACGCAGTATTTT. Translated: CASSFGGQSTDTQYF.

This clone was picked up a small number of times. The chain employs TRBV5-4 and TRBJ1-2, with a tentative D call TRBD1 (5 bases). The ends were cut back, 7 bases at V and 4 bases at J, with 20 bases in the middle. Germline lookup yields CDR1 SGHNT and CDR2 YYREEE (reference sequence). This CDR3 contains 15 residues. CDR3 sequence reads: CASSPRFRALYGYTF. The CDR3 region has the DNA TGTGCCAGCTCACCGCGATTCAGGGCTCTCTATGGCTACACCTTC.

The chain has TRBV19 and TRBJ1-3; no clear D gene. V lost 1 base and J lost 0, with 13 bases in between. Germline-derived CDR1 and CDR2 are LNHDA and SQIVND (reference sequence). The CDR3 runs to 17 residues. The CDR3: CASSIAYWADSGNTIYF. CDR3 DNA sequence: TGTGCCAGTAGTATAGCTTACTGGGCCGACTCTGGAAACACCATATATTTT. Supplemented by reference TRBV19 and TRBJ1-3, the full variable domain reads DGGITQSPKYLFRKEGQNVTLSCEQNLNHDAMYWYRQDPGQGLRLIYYSQIVNDFQKGDIAEGYSVSREKKESFPLTVTSAQKNPTAFYLCASSIAYWADSGNTIYFGEGSWLTVV.

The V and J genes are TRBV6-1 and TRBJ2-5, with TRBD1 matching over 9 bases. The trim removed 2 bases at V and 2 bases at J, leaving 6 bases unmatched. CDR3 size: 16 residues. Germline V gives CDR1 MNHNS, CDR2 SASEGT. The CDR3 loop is CASSERGTGTQETQYF. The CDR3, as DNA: TGTGCCAGCAGTGAAAGGGGGACAGGGACACAAGAGACCCAGTACTTC.

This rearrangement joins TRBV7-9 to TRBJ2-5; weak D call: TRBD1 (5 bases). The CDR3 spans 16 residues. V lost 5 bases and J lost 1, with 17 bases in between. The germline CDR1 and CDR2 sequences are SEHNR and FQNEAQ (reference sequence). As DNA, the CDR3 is TGTGCCAGCAGCACCCACACGACAGAATCCCAAGAGACCCAGTACTTC. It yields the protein CASSTHTTESQETQYF.

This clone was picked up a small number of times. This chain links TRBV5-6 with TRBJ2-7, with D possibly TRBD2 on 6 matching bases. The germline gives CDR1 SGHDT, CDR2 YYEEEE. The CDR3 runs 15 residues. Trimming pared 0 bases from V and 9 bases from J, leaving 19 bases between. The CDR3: CASSLAARTTGGQYF. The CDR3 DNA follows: TGTGCCAGCAGCTTGGCGGCCAGGACTACGGGCGGGCAGTACTTC.

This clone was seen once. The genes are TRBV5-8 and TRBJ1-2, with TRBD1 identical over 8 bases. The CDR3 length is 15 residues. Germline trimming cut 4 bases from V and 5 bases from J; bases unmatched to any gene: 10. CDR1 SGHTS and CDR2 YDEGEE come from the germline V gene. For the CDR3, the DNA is TGTGCCAGCAGCCTCCGGGACAGGAAAGGATATGGCTACACCTTC. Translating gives CASSLRDRKGYGYTF.

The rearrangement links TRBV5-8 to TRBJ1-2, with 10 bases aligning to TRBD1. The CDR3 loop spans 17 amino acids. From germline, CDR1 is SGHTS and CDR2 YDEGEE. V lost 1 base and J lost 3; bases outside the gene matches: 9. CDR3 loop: CASSLSGQGKKYYGYTF. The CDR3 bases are TGTGCCAGCAGCTTGTCGGGACAGGGGAAAAAGTACTATGGCTACACCTTC.

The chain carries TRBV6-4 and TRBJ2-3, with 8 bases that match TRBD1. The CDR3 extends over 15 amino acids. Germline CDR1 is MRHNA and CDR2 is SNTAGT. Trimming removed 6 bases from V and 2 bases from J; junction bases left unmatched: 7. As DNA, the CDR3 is TGTGCCAGCAGCAGGGGACAGGTGAACACAGATACGCAGTATTTT. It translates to CASSRGQVNTDTQYF.

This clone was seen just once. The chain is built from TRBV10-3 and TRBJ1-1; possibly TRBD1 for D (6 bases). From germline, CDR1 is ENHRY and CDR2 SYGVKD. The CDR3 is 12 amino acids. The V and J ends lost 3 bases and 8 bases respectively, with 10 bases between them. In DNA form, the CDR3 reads TGTGCCATCAGTGAACAGGGAACCGAAGCTTTCTTT. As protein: CAISEQGTEAFF.

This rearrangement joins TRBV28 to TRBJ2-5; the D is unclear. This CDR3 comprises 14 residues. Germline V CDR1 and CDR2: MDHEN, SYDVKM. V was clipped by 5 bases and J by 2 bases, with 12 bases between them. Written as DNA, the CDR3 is TGTGCCAGCAGTCCCCCAGTTGATCAAGAGACCCAGTACTTC. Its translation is CASSPPVDQETQYF.

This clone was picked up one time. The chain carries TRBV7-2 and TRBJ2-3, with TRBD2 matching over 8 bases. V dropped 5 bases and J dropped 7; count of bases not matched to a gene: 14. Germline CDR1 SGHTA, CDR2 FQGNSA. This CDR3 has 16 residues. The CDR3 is CASSQPGLVRGNTQYF. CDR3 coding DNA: TGTGCCAGCAGCCAACCGGGACTAGTGAGGGGGAATACGCAGTATTTT.

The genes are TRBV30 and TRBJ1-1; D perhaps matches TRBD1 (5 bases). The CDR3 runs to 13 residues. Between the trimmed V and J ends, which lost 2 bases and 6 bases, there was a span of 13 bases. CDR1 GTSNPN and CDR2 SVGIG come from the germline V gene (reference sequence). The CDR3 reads CAWSSVGGSEAFF. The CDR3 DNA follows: TGTGCCTGGAGTAGCGTCGGGGGGTCTGAAGCTTTCTTT.

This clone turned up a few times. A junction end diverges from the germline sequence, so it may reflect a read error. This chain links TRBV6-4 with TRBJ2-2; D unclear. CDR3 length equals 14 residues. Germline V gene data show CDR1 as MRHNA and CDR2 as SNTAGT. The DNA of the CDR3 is TGTGCCAGCAGTTACTCTAACGAGCTCGGGGAGCTGTTTTTT. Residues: CASSYSNELGELFF.

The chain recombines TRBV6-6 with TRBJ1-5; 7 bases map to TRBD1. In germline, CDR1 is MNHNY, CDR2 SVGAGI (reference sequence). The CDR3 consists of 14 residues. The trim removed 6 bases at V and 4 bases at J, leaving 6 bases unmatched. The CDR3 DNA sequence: TGTGCCAGCAGCCGACAGGGAGGAAATCAGCCCCAGCATTTT. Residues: CASSRQGGNQPQHF.

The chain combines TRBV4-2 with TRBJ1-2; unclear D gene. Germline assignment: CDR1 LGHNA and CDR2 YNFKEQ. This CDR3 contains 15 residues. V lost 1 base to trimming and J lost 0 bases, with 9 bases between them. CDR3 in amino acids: CASSQGIAANYGYTF. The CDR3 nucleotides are TGTGCCAGCAGCCAAGGGATAGCAGCTAACTATGGCTACACCTTC.

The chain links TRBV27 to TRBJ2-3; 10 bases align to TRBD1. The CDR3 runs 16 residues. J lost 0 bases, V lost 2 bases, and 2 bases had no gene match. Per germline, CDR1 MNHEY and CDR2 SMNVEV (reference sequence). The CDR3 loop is CASSLRGQGSTDTQYF. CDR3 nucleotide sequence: TGTGCCAGCAGTTTACGGGGACAGGGGAGCACAGATACGCAGTATTTT.

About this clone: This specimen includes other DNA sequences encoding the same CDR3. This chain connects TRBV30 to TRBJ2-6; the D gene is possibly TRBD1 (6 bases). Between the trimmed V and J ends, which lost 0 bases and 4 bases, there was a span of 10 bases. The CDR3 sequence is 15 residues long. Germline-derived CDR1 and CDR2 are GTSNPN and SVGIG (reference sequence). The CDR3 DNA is TGTGCCTGGAGTGTAGGGGGTGCGGGGGCCAACGTCCTGACTTTC. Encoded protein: CAWSVGGAGANVLTF.

CDR3 coding DNA: TGTGCCAGCTCACCCCTGGGGGAACAGGGGAATGAGCAGTTCTTC. Translated, it gives CASSPLGEQGNEQFF. V gene TRBV18 combines with J gene TRBJ2-1; 7 bases agree with TRBD1. V lost 3 bases, J lost 7 bases, and 9 bases stayed unmatched. CDR3 length: 15 amino acids. Germline V lookup: CDR1 KGHSH, CDR2 LQKENI. The full variable domain, rest sourced from reference TRBV18 and TRBJ2-1, is NAGVMQNPRHLVRRRGQEARLRCSPMKGHSHVYWYRQLPEEGLKFMVYLQKENIIDESGMPKERFSAEFPKEGPSILRIQQVVRGDSAAYFCASSPLGEQGNEQFFGPGTRLTVL.